This entry is about one T cell receptor beta chain. Its target antigen remains unknown. No base qualities exist here, and no much larger clone lies one base off it. Deep TCRbeta sequencing was performed with the immunoSEQ platform. Per the source publication's procedure: Only productive rearrangements were exported from the immunoSEQ Analyzer for downstream analysis. T cell phenotypes were assigned to bulk TCRbeta clonotypes by matching the clonotypes to single-cell RNA+TCR-seq clones with the same TCRbeta sequence. Clone enrichment in tumor was calculated as tumor frequency divided by PBMC frequency from bulk TCR sequencing. TCRs were sorted with GLIPH into specificity groups, meaning clusters of distinct TCRs that share CDR3 motifs and likely recognize common antigens. As stored in TCRdb, this immuneACCESS dataset retains in-frame rearrangements with V and J assigned. A fraction of the clones does not appear; measured against another copy, unresolved V genes explain less than half of the discrepancy, and the remainder lacks a known reason. That table is the source of V, J and clone size, and D and trimming were worked out from the DNA. The sample data list tens of thousands of clones, and approximately 79% of these were observed just once. Approximately 16% of the sample is in the top ten clones.

This specimen belongs to a study of T cells in tumors after PD-1 blockade (dated by TCRdb to between 2017 and 2020). Describing the broader study: Patients were excluded if they had prior checkpoint blockade, use of systemic immunosuppressants, or recent radiotherapy or other anti-cancer therapy within 4 weeks. Pembrolizumab 200 mg every 3 weeks or cemiplimab 350 mg every 2 weeks was administered to patients. To compare clonotypes in blood versus tumor, bulk TCR sequencing was run on fewer than 12 peripheral blood samples drawn from four to six patients. A subset of patients also received ongoing daily vismodegib 150 mg during anti-PD-1 treatment. Paired single-cell RNA and TCR sequencing was done in the study on site-matched tumors from patients with BCC or SCC, both before and after anti-PD-1 therapy. RECIST version 1.1 was used to evaluate clinical response. Peripheral blood samples averaged about 120,000 TCR templates (range roughly 21,000-280,000) and 35,000 to 40,000 unique clonotypes.

The sample's time point, from its label and the paper: before anti-PD-1 therapy. For bulk TCRbeta sequencing, genomic DNA was extracted from tumor biopsies or peripheral blood, and input amounts ranged from about 550 ng to 6,004 ng. Every patient was a poor candidate for surgical resection and had histologically proven advanced or metastatic basal or squamous cell carcinoma. Of the roughly 10 patients in the basal cell carcinoma cohort, about 8 underwent bulk tumor TCR sequencing. Cut back by 5 bases and 10 bases, the V and J ends lie 24 bases apart. Based on the germline V gene, the CDR1 and CDR2 sequences are SGHDN and FVKESK. CDR3 length: 16 amino acids, cysteine to phenylalanine. Only the CDR3 part of the read is kept: 48 bases, read in frame from the first base. The study at large found these results: The source of novel T cell clones was not identified, and lymphoid organs or rare unexpanded clones within the tumor or the tumor periphery could be included among the possible sources. About 41% of tumor TCR clonotypes were detected in blood, and some novel exhausted tumor clones were observed in pre-treatment blood, which was taken as suggesting peripheral recruitment.

This clonotype was sampled from a human donor with basal cell carcinoma. The chain is encoded by TRBV14 joined to TRBJ2-1, with the D gene tentatively TRBD1 or TRBD2, based on 5 matching bases in each. Sequencing used PBMCs, obtained before anti-PD-1 treatment. The CDR3 corresponds to CASSSRDLSPPKEQFF. The DNA sequence follows: TGTGCCAGCAGCTCTCGGGACCTCTCTCCCCCGAAGGAGCAGTTCTTC.